This T cell receptor beta chain was found in a study of blood T cell repertoires in COVID-19. Study-level information: T cells, B-cell-depleted T cells, or PBMCs provided the cDNA or gDNA that served as material.

The CDR3 covers 15 residues. Germline V gives CDR1 LGHNA, CDR2 YSLEER. The V segment lost 1 base and the J segment 4 bases; nucleotides outside the gene matches: 2. Libraries were prepared by immunoSEQ multiplex PCR; TCRdb keeps only in-frame clonotypes and omits some of them. Here the sample spans roughly 140,000 clones, around 81% being singletons. The clonotype was recovered from a human donor in a cohort sampled during active COVID-19. V is TRBV4-3 and J is TRBJ1-4; 8 bases are shared with TRBD1. The sequenced sample was peripheral blood. CDR3: CASSQGDRGNEKLFF. DNA of the CDR3: TGCGCCAGCAGCCAAGGCGACAGGGGTAATGAAAAACTGTTTTTT.